Shown below are 2 T cell receptor beta chains from a single sample sequenced in a study of beta chain features in type 1 diabetes. Study-wide results and limits: Across all four CD4+ subsets, people with type 1 diabetes showed modestly shorter TCRB CDR3s.

These receptors' antigens are unknown. Sequencing targeted expressed TCRB transcripts, as all isolated RNA had been reverse transcribed. This table comes from immunoSEQ multiplex PCR, and its TCRdb copy is limited to in-frame clones, with some not included. In the table there are about 370,000 clones, 8% to 10% of which are singletons. Sequencing was carried out using central memory CD4+ T cells from blood. The receptors derive from a man in his thirties or forties with type 1 diabetes.

This clone was counted between two and nine times. CDR3 loop: CASSPAGPSFNQPQHF. The CDR3 DNA follows: TGTGCCAGCAGTCCTGCGGGCCCCAGTTTCAATCAGCCCCAGCATTTT. This chain uses TRBV28 with TRBJ1-5; the D is unclear. The V and J ends lost 5 bases and 3 bases respectively, with 17 bases between them. This CDR3 is built from 16 residues. Germline V gives CDR1 MDHEN, CDR2 SYDVKM.

This rearrangement joins TRBV6-6 to TRBJ1-2; TRBD1 is a possible D gene (5 bases). Looked up from germline, CDR1 is MNHNY and CDR2 is SVGAGI (reference sequence). The CDR3 consists of 14 residues. Trimming removed 6 bases at V and 8 bases at J, with 19 bases between. CDR3: CASSFPGEVRGYTF. CDR3 bases: TGTGCCAGCAGCTTTCCGGGGGAAGTACGGGGCTACACCTTC.